A single sample gave rise to the 25 T cell receptor beta chains below, sequenced in a study of blood T cells in healthy people across ages. For the second PCR, which ran for about 7 to 11 cycles, a sample-barcoded 5' primer and a J-beta primer mix were used. Each CDR3 protein is one row after TCRdb ran MiXCR on the 5' RACE reads. The table records about 670,000 distinct CDR3 sequences, roughly 43% of them present only once. Sequenced sample: blood. These receptors were collected from a man at least 80 years old in good health.

CDR3 DNA: TGCAGTGCCCCCCCGCCGTCAACAGGGTCCTATGGCTACACCTTC. Translation: CSAPPPSTGSYGYTF. The chain carries TRBV20-1 and TRBJ1-2; D perhaps matches TRBD1 (6 bases). Germline lookup yields CDR1 DFQATT and CDR2 SNEGSKA (reference sequence). V lost 6 bases, J lost 4 bases, and 21 bases lay in between. This CDR3 is 15 amino acids long.

This clonotype was found a few times. This sequence joins TRBV9 and TRBJ2-6; D unclear. The germline V gene has CDR1 SGDLS and CDR2 YYNGEE. The CDR3 length is 17 residues. V was pared by 0 bases and J by 2 bases, with 12 bases between. The CDR3 spells CASSVGPGSPGANVLTF. Written as DNA, the CDR3 is TGTGCCAGCAGCGTAGGACCAGGTAGTCCTGGGGCCAACGTCCTGACTTTC.

This clonotype was seen a few times. The chain carries TRBV3-1 and TRBJ2-1, with 9 bases lining up with TRBD2. The germline CDR1 and CDR2 sequences are LGHDT and YNNKEL (reference sequence). The trim removed 1 base at V and 8 bases at J, leaving 15 bases unmatched. The CDR3 runs 18 residues. This CDR3 reads CASSQVNCGGRALDEQFF. In DNA, the CDR3 is TGTGCCAGCAGCCAAGTAAATTGTGGCGGGAGGGCCCTGGATGAGCAGTTCTTC.

This clonotype was seen repeatedly, ten times or more. The rearrangement uses TRBV24-1 and TRBJ2-3, with D perhaps matching TRBD2 (6 bases). The CDR3 has 13 amino acids. Trimming stripped 4 bases from V and 6 bases from J, with 10 bases between. Germline V gene data show CDR1 as KGHDR and CDR2 as SFDVKD. The CDR3 DNA reads as TGTGCCACCAGTGAGGGGGGAATGGATACGCAGTATTTT. Amino acid sequence: CATSEGGMDTQYF.

The J gene is TRBJ2-4, the V gene TRBV6-5, with TRBD1 identical over 7 bases. The J call may be wrong; the DNA end is better matched by TRBJ2-7. The CDR3 consists of 15 residues. Per the germline V gene, CDR1 is MNHEY and CDR2 is SVGAGI. The CDR3 reads CASRNRDSPTYEQYF. In DNA form, the CDR3 reads TGTGCCAGCAGAAATCGGGACAGCCCTACCTACGAGCAGTACTTC.

The chain employs TRBV2 and TRBJ2-7; the D gene could be TRBD1 or TRBD2 (6 bases each). This CDR3 is 14 amino acids long. V lost 7 bases to trimming and J lost 0 bases, with 13 bases between them. CDR1 SNHLY and CDR2 FYNNEI come from the germline V gene. CDR3 in DNA: TGTGCCAGCATGCGGGACATCACCTCCTACGAGCAGTACTTC. Amino acid sequence: CASMRDITSYEQYF.

A few counts support this clonotype. V is TRBV20-1 and J is TRBJ1-6; D gene uncertain. Germline V gene lookup returns CDR1 DFQATT and CDR2 SNEGSKA (reference sequence). The CDR3 totals 15 residues. V dropped 6 bases and J dropped 5 bases, with 17 bases sitting between them. CDR3 in DNA: TGCAGTGCCCCCGGCGGGCAAGTTAATAATTCACCCCTCCACTTT. This sequence encodes CSAPGGQVNNSPLHF.

This clonotype turned up a few times. V gene TRBV7-2 combines with J gene TRBJ1-3; D is undetermined. The length of the CDR3 is 16 residues. Germline CDR1 SGHTA, CDR2 FQGNSA. With 1 base removed from V and 0 bases from J, the gap between germline ends came to 10 bases. CDR3 loop: CASSLESVSSGNTIYF. CDR3 DNA sequence: TGTGCCAGCAGCTTAGAGTCGGTGAGCTCTGGAAACACCATATATTTT.

In this sample, this clonotype turned up a few times. The chain recombines TRBV11-2 with TRBJ2-7, with 9 bases aligning to TRBD1. Germline-derived CDR1 and CDR2 are SGHAT and FQNNGV. V lost 0 bases and J lost 3; bases outside the gene matches: 3. The CDR3 covers 15 residues. The CDR3 DNA follows: TGTGCCAGCAGCTTAGACCCGGGACAGGGCTACGAGCAGTACTTC. It is translated as CASSLDPGQGYEQYF.

In its sample, this clonotype was seen many times. The CDR3 sequence: CASSQLSGSPIGERVEQYF. The CDR3 DNA sequence: TGTGCCAGCAGTCAACTTAGCGGGAGCCCGATTGGGGAGAGGGTCGAGCAGTACTTC. The V and J genes are TRBV28 and TRBJ2-7, with 9 nucleotides matching TRBD2. The germline gives CDR1 MDHEN, CDR2 SYDVKM. The CDR3 loop spans 19 amino acids. Trimming removed 5 bases from V and 6 bases from J; junction bases left unmatched: 23.

The chain recombines TRBV28 with TRBJ1-2; TRBD1 matches 9 bases. Germline lookup yields CDR1 MDHEN and CDR2 SYDVKM. Losses at the gene ends were 6 bases for V and 6 bases for J; bases not matched to a gene: 8. The CDR3 sequence is 14 residues long. CDR3 DNA sequence: TGTGCCAGCAGGAACCACAGGGGGCCCGATGGCTACACCTTC. The encoded protein is CASRNHRGPDGYTF.

This clonotype was counted many times. The chain joins TRBV2 to TRBJ2-5; D gene unclear. The V end was cut by 0 bases, the J end by 1 base, with 6 bases between. Germline values: CDR1 SNHLY, CDR2 FYNNEI. CDR3 length: 14 amino acids. The CDR3 bases are TGTGCCAGCAGTGAAGCGGGCATCCAAGAGACCCAGTACTTC. Amino acid sequence: CASSEAGIQETQYF.

The gene calls are TRBV5-1 and TRBJ2-3; 8 bases align to TRBD1. Germline V gives CDR1 SGHRS, CDR2 YFSETQ. The CDR3 is 16 residues long. V trimming: 5 bases; J trimming: 1 base; junction bases outside the gene matches: 9. In DNA, the CDR3 is TGCGCCAGCAGACCTACAGGGGGATTGGGCACAGATACGCAGTATTTT. This encodes CASRPTGGLGTDTQYF. The full variable domain, in which reference TRBV5-1 and TRBJ2-3 provide the parts outside the CDR3, is KAGVTQTPRYLIKTRGQQVTLSCSPISGHRSVSWYQQTPGQGLQFLFEYFSETQRNKGNFPGRFSGRQFSNSRSEMNVSTLELGDSALYLCASRPTGGLGTDTQYFGPGTRLTVL.

The chain couples TRBV20-1 to TRBJ2-2, with D maybe TRBD2 (6 bases). Trimming took off 0 bases at V and 3 bases at J, with 14 bases between the two ends. Germline V gene lookup returns CDR1 DFQATT and CDR2 SNEGSKA (reference sequence). This CDR3 contains 16 residues. Here the CDR3 reads CSARDGRMGDTGELFF. CDR3 bases: TGCAGTGCTAGAGATGGGAGGATGGGGGACACCGGGGAGCTGTTTTTT.

The CDR3 DNA sequence: TGTGCCAGCAACAGGGGTGGGGGTACCGGGGAGCTGTTTTTT. Encoded protein: CASNRGGGTGELFF. The gene calls are TRBV2 and TRBJ2-2; TRBD1 aligns across 7 bases. V lost 7 bases to trimming and J lost 5 bases; unmatched junction nucleotides: 7. This CDR3 is 14 amino acids long. CDR1 SNHLY and CDR2 FYNNEI come from the germline V gene.

The chain joins TRBV9 to TRBJ1-2, with D possibly TRBD1 on 5 matching bases. Germline-derived CDR1 and CDR2 are SGDLS and YYNGEE. Trimming shortened V by 1 base and J by 0 bases, and 16 bases separated the two germline ends. This CDR3 comprises 17 residues. The CDR3 is CASSVNPQGRANYGYTF. In DNA, the CDR3 is TGTGCCAGCAGCGTAAATCCCCAGGGACGAGCTAACTATGGCTACACCTTC. Variable domain in full (rest from reference TRBV9 and TRBJ1-2): DSGVTQTPKHLITATGQRVTLRCSPRSGDLSVYWYQQSLDQGLQFLIQYYNGEERAKGNILERFSAQQFPDLHSELNLSSLELGDSALYFCASSVNPQGRANYGYTFGSGTRLTVV.

A few counts support this clonotype. The chain has TRBV7-2 and TRBJ1-6; D might be TRBD1 (6 bases). The CDR3 runs to 15 residues. Germline V gene lookup returns CDR1 SGHTA and CDR2 FQGNSA. V was clipped by 7 bases and J by 2 bases, with 12 bases between them. DNA of the CDR3: TGTGCCAGCAAACCGACAGGAACCTATAATTCACCCCTCCACTTT. Translating it yields CASKPTGTYNSPLHF.

This clonotype was seen only a few times. V usage is TRBV29-1 and J usage is TRBJ2-5; 7 nucleotides agree with TRBD2. Trimming removed 7 bases from V and 11 bases from J; junction bases left unmatched: 22. The germline CDR1 and CDR2 sequences are SQVTM and ANQGSEA. CDR3 length equals 15 residues. CDR3 bases: TGCAGCGCCTCTGGCGGGAGTCAAACCTACAATGAGCAGTACTTC. Translated: CSASGGSQTYNEQYF.

V usage is TRBV7-2 and J usage is TRBJ2-1; TRBD1 aligns across 8 bases. Judging by the DNA end, TRBJ2-7 fits better; the J call may be wrong. The CDR3 is 18 residues long. Germline assignment: CDR1 SGHTA and CDR2 FQGNSA. The CDR3 DNA follows: TGTGCCAGCAGCTTAGCGAGGGTCCGACAGGGGAAGTACAATGAGCAGTACTTC. It translates to CASSLARVRQGKYNEQYF.

This clonotype has just a few counts. At one end, the junction sequence differs from germline, possibly due to a read error. V is TRBV7-7 and J is TRBJ2-1; a possible D gene is TRBD2 (5 bases). The germline gives CDR1 SSHAT, CDR2 FNYEAQ (reference sequence). The CDR3 spans 15 residues. CDR3 sequence: CASSQARVSTNEQFF. The DNA of the CDR3 is TGTGCTAGCAGCCAAGCGAGGGTCTCTACCAATGAGCAGTTCTTC.

The rearrangement links TRBV28 to TRBJ1-2; 7 nucleotides align to TRBD1. J was trimmed by 12 bases and V by 5 bases; bases with no gene match: 9. The CDR3 is made up of 12 amino acids. From germline, CDR1 is MDHEN and CDR2 SYDVKM. CDR3 amino acids: CASSVRQGYDTF. CDR3 DNA sequence: TGTGCCAGCAGTGTACGACAGGGATACGACACCTTC.

In this sample, this clonotype turned up a few times. The rearrangement links TRBV29-1 to TRBJ2-1; D is possibly TRBD2 (5 bases). The closer fit of TRBJ2-7 to the DNA end suggests the J call may be wrong. There are 15 residues in the CDR3. Looked up from germline, CDR1 is SQVTM and CDR2 is ANQGSEA. The CDR3 is CSVDPAALSYNEQYF. CDR3 bases: TGCAGCGTTGACCCAGCGGCCCTCTCCTACAATGAGCAGTACTTC.

V usage is TRBV6-5 and J usage is TRBJ2-7; 8 positions agree with TRBD2. Germline CDR1 reads MNHEY; CDR2 reads SVGAGI. The CDR3 length is 14 residues. The V gene end was trimmed by 6 bases and the J gene end by 4 bases; junction bases not matched to a gene: 8. The DNA for the CDR3 is TGTGCCAGCAGCCTTGGGCGGGGGGCTTACGAGCAGTACTTC. Translation: CASSLGRGAYEQYF.

The sample holds a few counts of this clonotype. The V gene is TRBV10-2, the J gene TRBJ2-3, with 9 bases matching TRBD2. This CDR3 contains 17 residues. Looked up from germline, CDR1 is WSHSY and CDR2 is SAAADI. The trim removed 0 bases at V and 6 bases at J, leaving 10 bases unmatched. The CDR3 nucleotides read TGCGCCAGCAGTGAGTCTCCTCTAGCGGGACTTGGGGATACGCAGTATTTT. Translation gives CASSESPLAGLGDTQYF.

The sample holds a few counts of this clonotype. The V call is TRBV7-2, the J call TRBJ2-6; no clear D gene. The CDR3 totals 19 residues. Per germline, CDR1 SGHTA and CDR2 FQGNSA. The V gene lost 5 bases and the J gene lost 0 bases, with 20 bases spanning the gap. The CDR3 DNA reads TGTGCCAGCAGCCTCCGCCCCTCGACGCAACTCTCTGGGGCCAACGTCCTGACTTTC. This encodes CASSLRPSTQLSGANVLTF.